This entry is about one T cell receptor beta chain. Germline V gives CDR1 SGHVS, CDR2 FQNEAQ. Trimming cost V 5 bases and J 6 bases; bases outside gene matches: 23. The CDR3 spans 19 residues. This record comes from a study of blood T cell repertoires in COVID-19. For the study at large: From T cells, B-cell-depleted T cells, or PBMCs came the material, which was cDNA or gDNA.

Profiled with immunoSEQ multiplex PCR; TCRdb holds only in-frame clones, not every one. This table holds 340,000 or so clones, approximately 86% found once. The receptor was derived from a woman aged 40-49 years with acute COVID-19. Sequenced: PBMCs or T cells enriched from blood (not recorded which). V and J are TRBV7-8 and TRBJ1-1, with TRBD1 identical over 8 bases. CDR3 sequence reads: CASSQPLGTGGAVGSEAFF. CDR3 nucleotide sequence: TGTGCCAGCAGCCAACCCCTTGGTACAGGGGGTGCGGTGGGGTCTGAAGCTTTCTTT.